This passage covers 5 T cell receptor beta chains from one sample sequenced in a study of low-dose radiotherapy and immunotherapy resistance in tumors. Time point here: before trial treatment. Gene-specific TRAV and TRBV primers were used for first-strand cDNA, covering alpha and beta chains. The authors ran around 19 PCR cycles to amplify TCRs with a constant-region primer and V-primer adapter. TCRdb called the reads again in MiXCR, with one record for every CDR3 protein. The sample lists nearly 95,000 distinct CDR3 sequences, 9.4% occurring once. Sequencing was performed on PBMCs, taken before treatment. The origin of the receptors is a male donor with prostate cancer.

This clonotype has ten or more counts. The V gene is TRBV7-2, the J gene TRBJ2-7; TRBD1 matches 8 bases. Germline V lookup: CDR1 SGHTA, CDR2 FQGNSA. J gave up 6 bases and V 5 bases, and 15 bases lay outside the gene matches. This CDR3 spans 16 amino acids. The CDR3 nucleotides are TGTGCCAGCAGCCCAACCTCTCGGACAGGGTCCCCCGAGCAGTACTTC. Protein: CASSPTSRTGSPEQYF.

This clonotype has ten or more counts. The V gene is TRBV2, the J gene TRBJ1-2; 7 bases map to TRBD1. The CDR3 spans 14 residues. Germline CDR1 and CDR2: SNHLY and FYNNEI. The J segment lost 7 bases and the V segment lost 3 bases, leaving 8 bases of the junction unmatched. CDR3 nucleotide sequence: TGTGCCAGCAGTGACACCAGGGGGGCGTCTGGCTACACCTTC. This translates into CASSDTRGASGYTF. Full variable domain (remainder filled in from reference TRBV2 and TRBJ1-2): EPEVTQTPSHQVTQMGQEVILRCVPISNHLYFYWYRQILGQKVEFLVSFYNNEISEKSEIFDDQFSVERPDGSNFTLKIRSTKLEDSAMYFCASSDTRGASGYTFGSGTRLTVV.

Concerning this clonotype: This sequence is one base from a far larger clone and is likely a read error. The CDR3 DNA reads as TGTGCCAGCTCACCACCGATGGCTAGCGGGAGCCTCACCTCGAACGAGCAGTTCTTC. It specifies CASSPPMASGSLTSNEQFF. The rearrangement joins TRBV18 to TRBJ2-1; 10 bases fit TRBD2. Germline V gene lookup returns CDR1 KGHSH and CDR2 LQKENI. The junction had 18 bases not matched to a gene; V was cut back by 0 bases and J by 10 bases. The CDR3 is made up of 19 amino acids.

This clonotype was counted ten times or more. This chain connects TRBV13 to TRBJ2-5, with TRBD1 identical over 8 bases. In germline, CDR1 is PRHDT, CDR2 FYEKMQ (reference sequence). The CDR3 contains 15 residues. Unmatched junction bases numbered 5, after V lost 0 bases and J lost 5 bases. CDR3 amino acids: CASSLGGQGLETQYF. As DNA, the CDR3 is TGTGCCAGCAGCTTAGGCGGACAGGGACTGGAGACCCAGTACTTC.

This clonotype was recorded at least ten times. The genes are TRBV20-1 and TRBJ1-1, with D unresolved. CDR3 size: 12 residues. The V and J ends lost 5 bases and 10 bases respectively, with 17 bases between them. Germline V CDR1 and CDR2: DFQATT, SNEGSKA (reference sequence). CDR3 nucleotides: TGCAGTGCTCCAGACATCAAACCGGGAGCTTTCTTT. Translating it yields CSAPDIKPGAFF.